This record concerns one T cell receptor beta chain sequence. Its specificity is unknown. Other DNA sequences in this specimen translate into the identical CDR3. The data are from a study of cytomegalovirus exposure and HLA in healthy donors. Study-wide points: The finding came from a later analysis; first-cohort TCR clusters tended to co-occur in the 95 to 150 validation repertoires. High specificity and sensitivity for cytomegalovirus status were reported for the classifier. Overall, about 160 TCR beta chains were annotated as cytomegalovirus-associated. Most TCR sequences were rare, but some public TCRs occurred in many donors.

Trimming cost V 0 bases and J 2 bases; bases outside gene matches: 5. The CDR3 loop spans 16 amino acids. Germline V gene data show CDR1 as SGHDT and CDR2 as YYEEEE. The assay was immunoSEQ multiplex PCR, and TCRdb's table has in-frame clones only and misses some. The sample records hundreds of thousands of clones, approximately 90% being singletons. Source material: PBMCs. This TCR derives from a woman between 18 and 30 years old in good health and CMV-seronegative. The rearrangement joins TRBV5-6 to TRBJ2-3; 8 bases map to TRBD2. This CDR3 reads CASSLAGGTSTDTQYF. The CDR3 DNA follows: TGTGCCAGCAGCTTGGCGGGAGGGACCTCCACAGATACGCAGTATTTT.